The 19 T cell receptor beta chains below all came from one sample that was sequenced in a study of TIL therapy for anti-PD-1-resistant metastatic lung cancer. Sequencing used immunoSEQ v3. Measured with immunoSEQ multiplex PCR; TCRdb has only the in-frame clones, and not every one. The data contain about 60,000 clones, 55% to 75% of them singletons. Time point indicated: pre-treatment sample, taken before nivolumab and TIL therapy. The sample here was blood, taken at baseline. The receptor set was obtained from a person aged 25 to 80 with non-small cell lung cancer.

The chain links TRBV6-6 to TRBJ1-1; tentatively, D is TRBD1 (6 bases). This CDR3 region has 12 residues. The V gene's germline CDR1 is MNHNY and CDR2 SVGAGI (reference sequence). V shed 5 bases and J shed 5 bases, with 9 bases lying between them. The CDR3 DNA follows: TGTGCCAGCAGTGTTCAGGGGACTGAAGCTTTCTTT. It translates to CASSVQGTEAFF.

A few counts support this clone. V and J are TRBV10-1 and TRBJ1-6; no clear D gene. This CDR3 is 13 amino acids long. Germline CDR1 WNHNN, CDR2 SYGVQD (reference sequence). V lost 2 bases and J lost 13, with 12 bases in between. The CDR3 protein is CASSEKTGLPLHF. CDR3 nucleotide sequence: TGCGCCAGCAGTGAGAAGACGGGTCTTCCCCTCCACTTT.

The rearrangement uses TRBV9 and TRBJ2-5; 7 nucleotides agree with TRBD2. The CDR3 consists of 15 residues. CDR1 and CDR2 (germline): SGDLS, YYNGEE. The V and J ends lost 0 bases and 5 bases, in that order; junction bases with no gene match: 7. In DNA, the CDR3 is TGTGCCAGCAGCGTAGGTGGGAGGGCCCCTGAGACCCAGTACTTC. It yields the protein CASSVGGRAPETQYF.

The rearrangement links TRBV18 to TRBJ2-7, with 10 nucleotides matching TRBD1. Germline V lookup: CDR1 KGHSH, CDR2 LQKENI. The CDR3 runs to 13 residues. J gave up 3 bases and V 8 bases, and 4 bases lay outside the gene matches. CDR3: CASTRDRGYEQYF. The CDR3 DNA reads TGTGCCAGCACCCGGGACAGGGGCTACGAGCAGTACTTC. Using reference TRBV18 and TRBJ2-7 for the parts outside the CDR3, the full variable domain is NAGVMQNPRHLVRRRGQEARLRCSPMKGHSHVYWYRQLPEEGLKFMVYLQKENIIDESGMPKERFSAEFPKEGPSILRIQQVVRGDSAAYFCASTRDRGYEQYFGPGTRLTVT.

This clone has only a few counts. The rearrangement uses TRBV7-8 and TRBJ1-3; no definite D call. Germline CDR1 SGHVS, CDR2 FQNEAQ. This CDR3 spans 14 amino acids. V lost 1 base and J 0 bases, leaving 4 bases between the germline ends. CDR3: CASSLGNSGNTIYF. In DNA, the CDR3 is TGTGCCAGCAGCTTAGGGAACTCTGGAAACACCATATATTTT.

The chain combines TRBV5-1 with TRBJ2-7, with 11 bases lining up with TRBD2. The V gene end was trimmed by 2 bases and the J gene end by 2 bases; junction bases not matched to a gene: 9. This CDR3 is built from 17 residues. Germline assignment: CDR1 SGHRS and CDR2 YFSETQ. The CDR3 DNA sequence: TGCGCCAGCAGCTTCGTCTTGACTAGCGGGGACACCTACGAGCAGTACTTC. Amino acids: CASSFVLTSGDTYEQYF.

The chain recombines TRBV14 with TRBJ2-7; D gene uncertain. V lost 0 bases and J 3 bases, leaving 6 bases between the germline ends. The length of the CDR3 is 13 residues. Germline-derived CDR1 and CDR2 are SGHDN and FVKESK. The CDR3: CASSQEQFYEQYF. The DNA of the CDR3 is TGTGCCAGCAGCCAAGAACAGTTCTACGAGCAGTACTTC.

This CDR3 is CASSQDPDRFWGYTF. The CDR3 region has the DNA TGTGCCAGCAGCCAAGATCCTGACAGGTTTTGGGGCTACACCTTC. The chain links TRBV4-2 to TRBJ1-2; TRBD1 is a possible D gene (6 bases). The germline CDR1 and CDR2 sequences are LGHNA and YNFKEQ. This CDR3 region has 15 residues. V lost 0 bases to trimming and J lost 8 bases, with 16 bases between them.

This chain connects TRBV9 to TRBJ2-1; 10 nucleotides align to TRBD2. This CDR3 has 14 amino acids. The junction had 3 bases not matched to a gene; V was cut back by 5 bases and J by 4 bases. Germline CDR1 SGDLS, CDR2 YYNGEE. CDR3 bases: TGTGCCAGCAGTCAGCGGGGGGGATACAATGAGCAGTTCTTC. Translation: CASSQRGGYNEQFF.

The rearrangement links TRBV5-1 to TRBJ2-3; a possible D gene is TRBD1 (5 bases). Trimming stripped 0 bases from V and 6 bases from J, with 11 bases between. CDR3 size: 14 residues. CDR1 is SGHRS, CDR2 YFSETQ, per germline. The CDR3 region has the DNA TGCGCCAGCAGCTTGGCAGGGTATTGGGATACGCAGTATTTT. This translates into CASSLAGYWDTQYF.

The chain links TRBV5-1 to TRBJ2-2, with TRBD2 as a possible D gene (6 bases). The V end lost 1 base, the J end lost 6 bases, and 13 bases lay between the germline ends. This CDR3 region has 15 residues. The germline V gene encodes CDR1 SGHRS and CDR2 YFSETQ. The CDR3 DNA sequence: TGCGCCAGCAGCTTGTTCCAGGGAGGCGCCGGGGAGCTGTTTTTT. It encodes CASSLFQGGAGELFF.

V is TRBV4-2 and J is TRBJ2-1, with D possibly matching TRBD2 (5 bases). Germline CDR1 is LGHNA and CDR2 is YNFKEQ. Deletions cut 1 base from V and 8 bases from J, with 27 bases between. The CDR3 has 19 amino acids. The CDR3 region is CASSQVVAGYESVRDEQFF. The CDR3 bases are TGTGCCAGCAGCCAAGTAGTCGCGGGTTATGAGAGTGTTAGGGATGAGCAGTTCTTC.

This clone was recorded a few times. The chain employs TRBV7-9 and TRBJ2-1; D not certain. The CDR3 extends over 13 amino acids. CDR1 and CDR2 from the germline V gene are SEHNR and FQNEAQ (reference sequence). Trimming pared 4 bases from V and 11 bases from J, leaving 15 bases between. CDR3 nucleotide sequence: TGTGCCAGCAGCTCCCGACAAACTCCACAGCAGTTCTTC. This gives the protein CASSSRQTPQQFF. Using reference TRBV7-9 and TRBJ2-1 for the parts outside the CDR3, the full variable domain is DTGVSQNPRHKITKRGQNVTFRCDPISEHNRLYWYRQTLGQGPEFLTYFQNEAQLEKSRLLSDRFSAERPKGSFSTLEIQRTEQGDSAMYLCASSSRQTPQQFFGPGTRLTVL.

The chain uses TRBV29-1 and TRBJ2-1; D remains unclear. The V end was cut by 4 bases, the J end by 4 bases, with 11 bases between. The CDR3 spans 13 residues. Germline CDR1 is SQVTM and CDR2 is ANQGSEA. CDR3 residues: CSVGEDTYNEQFF. As DNA, the CDR3 is TGCAGCGTTGGCGAAGACACTTACAATGAGCAGTTCTTC.

This clone occurred a few times. The chain is built from TRBV28 and TRBJ2-1, with 12 bases matching TRBD2. Trimming removed 5 bases from V and 5 bases from J; junction bases left unmatched: 4. From germline, CDR1 is MDHEN and CDR2 SYDVKM. The CDR3 covers 15 residues. CDR3: CASSPTSGSHNEQFF. The CDR3, as DNA: TGTGCCAGCAGTCCGACTAGCGGGAGCCACAATGAGCAGTTCTTC.

This clone was observed a handful of times. Other nucleotide sequences in the sample specify the same CDR3. V usage is TRBV2 and J usage is TRBJ2-7, with 7 positions matching TRBD2. Germline V gives CDR1 SNHLY, CDR2 FYNNEI. The CDR3 spans 12 residues. With 4 bases clipped from V and 7 bases from J, the junction kept 4 bases outside the gene matches. CDR3 sequence reads: CASSGLAGEQYF. DNA for the CDR3: TGTGCCAGCAGTGGACTAGCAGGGGAGCAGTACTTC.

The gene calls are TRBV7-9 and TRBJ2-4, with 11 positions matching TRBD2. The CDR3 covers 19 residues. CDR1 is SEHNR and CDR2 is FQNEAQ in the germline V gene (reference sequence). The ends lost 4 bases at V and 0 bases at J; junction bases unmatched: 11. CDR3 DNA: TGTGCCAGCAGCTCCGGACTAGCGGGCAATATAATAGCCAAAAACATTCAGTACTTC. Translating it yields CASSSGLAGNIIAKNIQYF.

This clone has just a few counts. The J gene is TRBJ1-5, the V gene TRBV19; no clear D gene. V lost 3 bases and J lost 5, with 8 bases in between. Germline CDR1 reads LNHDA; CDR2 reads SQIVND (reference sequence). The CDR3 extends over 13 amino acids. CDR3 amino acids: CASSMREYQPQHF. CDR3 nucleotide sequence: TGTGCCAGTAGTATGAGGGAATATCAGCCCCAGCATTTT.

The chain carries TRBV4-2 and TRBJ1-2; D gene uncertain. Germline V gene data show CDR1 as LGHNA and CDR2 as YNFKEQ. V lost 0 bases and J lost 5, with 10 bases in between. CDR3 length: 14 residues. This CDR3 is CASSQEEQGYGYTF. For the CDR3, the DNA is TGTGCCAGCAGCCAAGAAGAACAAGGGTATGGCTACACCTTC.